This entry concerns a single T cell receptor beta chain. Its target is not known. This entry belongs to a study of T cell responses to AZD1222 COVID-19 vaccine. Overall study findings and caveats: Close to half of all spike-specific TCRs reportedly target regions of the variants that are unmutated. Spike-specific TCR breadth and depth rose after two AZD1222 doses.

Sequencing used immunoSEQ multiplex PCR; TCRdb keeps in-frame clones, though not all of them. The top ten clones hold approximately 1.5% of a sample with 150,000 to 200,000 clones, just over 90% of them seen once. The CDR3 loop spans 13 amino acids. Trimming removed 4 bases at V and 6 bases at J, with 12 bases between. Per the germline V gene, CDR1 is SGHTA and CDR2 is FQGNSA. Sequencing was performed on peripheral blood, taken on day 0 of AZD1222 vaccination. The receptor comes from an adult in good health. This chain links TRBV7-2 with TRBJ2-5, with TRBD1 as a possible D gene (6 bases). The CDR3 reads CASSSNREKTQYF. The CDR3 nucleotides are TGTGCCAGCAGCTCCAACAGGGAAAAGACCCAGTACTTC. Looking up the rest from reference TRBV7-2 and TRBJ2-5 gives the full variable domain: GAGVSQSPSNKVTEKGKDVELRCDPISGHTALYWYRQSLGQGLEFLIYFQGNSAPDKSGLPSDRFSAERTGGSVSTLTIQRTQQEDSAVYLCASSSNREKTQYFGPGTRLLVL.